This T cell receptor beta chain emerged from a study of T cell repertoires in cytomegalovirus infection. Looking at the study overall: Based on public TCR beta signatures, there were indications of CMV infection and of a matching HLA type. Study results and limitations: Cumulative frequency (of public TCR beta family members) identified carriers of CMV plus the relevant HLA. Clonotype analysis showed dominance of the ex vivo response by HLA-C-restricted CMV-specific TCR beta clonotypes.

MiXCR was run by TCRdb on the reads, yielding one entry per CDR3 protein. The sample lists 200,000 to 300,000 distinct CDR3 sequences; about 13% were seen once. Turning to this clonotype: Its target is not known.

The sequence was collected from a human donor in good health (CMV status not recorded). Some clones in this sample may be carry-over from other donors' samples. The source material was PBMCs.

CDR3 bases: TGTGCCAGCAATCGACAGGGGTCCTTTTTGACCGGGGAGCTGTTTTTT. Protein sequence: CASNRQGSFLTGELFF. J is TRBJ2-2 and V is TRBV2, with 8 bases that match TRBD1. The CDR3 consists of 16 residues. V gave up 7 bases and J gave up 5 bases; unmatched junction bases: 12. Germline CDR1 reads SNHLY; CDR2 reads FYNNEI.